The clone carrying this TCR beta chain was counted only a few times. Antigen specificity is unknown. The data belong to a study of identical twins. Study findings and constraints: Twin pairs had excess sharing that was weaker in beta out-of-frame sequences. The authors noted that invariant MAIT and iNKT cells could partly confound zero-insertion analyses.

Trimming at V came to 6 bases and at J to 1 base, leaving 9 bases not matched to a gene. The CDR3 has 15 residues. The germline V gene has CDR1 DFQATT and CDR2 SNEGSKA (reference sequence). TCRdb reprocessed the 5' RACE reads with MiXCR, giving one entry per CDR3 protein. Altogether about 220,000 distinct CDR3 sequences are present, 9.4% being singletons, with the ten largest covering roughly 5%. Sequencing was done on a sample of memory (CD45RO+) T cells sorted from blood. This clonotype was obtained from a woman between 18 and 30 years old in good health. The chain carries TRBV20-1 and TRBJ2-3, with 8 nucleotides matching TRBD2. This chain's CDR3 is CSAHERGGGTDTQYF. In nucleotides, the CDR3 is TGCAGTGCACATGAACGGGGGGGCGGCACAGATACGCAGTATTTT.